This is a list of T cell receptor beta chains from one sample in a study of shared clonotypes between healthy human individuals. The data were produced by immunoSEQ multiplex PCR, yet TCRdb's version contains in-frame clones alone and is incomplete. Among some 1.5 million clones, roughly 96% were seen once, and the ten largest hold 1.2%. Sequences were obtained from naive CD4+ T cells sorted from blood. Receptors were obtained from a man aged 30 to 39 in good health. Each CDR3 is given with its conserved first and last residue. A D gene is named only where the DNA matches it firmly. A row's size may be missing; if present it is once, few, many or a size class.

D	V	size	J	DNA	CDR3
NA	TRBV6-1	NA	TRBJ2-7	TGTGCCAGCAGGGAAACTAGCCGGGACGAGCAGTACTTC	CASRETSRDEQYF
NA	TRBV11-2	NA	TRBJ2-1	TGTGCCAGCAGCTCTATACCGGGAGCGCAGCAGTTCTTC	CASSSIPGAQQFF
TRBD1	TRBV7-2	NA	TRBJ1-4	TGTGCCAGCAGCTGGACAGGGGCTAATGAAAAACTGTTTTTT	CASSWTGANEKLFF
NA	TRBV28	NA	TRBJ1-2	TGTGCCAGCAGTACACCGGGACAATCTAACTATGGCTACACCTTC	CASSTPGQSNYGYTF
NA	TRBV6-5	NA	TRBJ1-2	TGTGCCAGCAGTTCGCAGGGGATAGATGGCTACACCTTC	CASSSQGIDGYTF
TRBD2	TRBV5-1	NA	TRBJ2-2	TGCGCCAGCAGCTTGATAGCGGGAGGAGTCACCGGGGAGCTGTTTTTT	CASSLIAGGVTGELFF
NA	TRBV7-9	NA	TRBJ1-1	TGTGCCAGCAGCCCCCGTCTGGACAGGAACACTGAAGCTTTCTTT	CASSPRLDRNTEAFF
TRBD1	TRBV30	NA	TRBJ1-5	TGTGCCTGGAGGGCACAGGGGCAGCCCCAGCATTTT	CAWRAQGQPQHF
NA	TRBV5-1	NA	TRBJ2-5	TGCGCCAGCAGCTTCGCAGGGGAGGGAGAGACCCAGTACTTC	CASSFAGEGETQYF
NA	TRBV7-8	NA	TRBJ2-4	TGTGCCAGCAGCTTAGCCCCAACTGAGGACATTCAGTACTTC	CASSLAPTEDIQYF
NA	TRBV28	NA	TRBJ1-5	TGTGCCAGCAAAAATAAATTAGAGGGCAGGGGTGTTGTTCAGCCCCAGCATTTT	CASKNKLEGRGVVQPQHF
TRBD1	TRBV29-1	NA	TRBJ2-2	TGCAGCGTAGGGACAGGGGGTAGTGGGGAGCTGTTTTTT	CSVGTGGSGELFF
NA	TRBV7-9	NA	TRBJ2-3	TGTGCCAGCAGCTTAAAAGATACGCAGTATTTT	CASSLKDTQYF
NA	TRBV27	NA	TRBJ2-5	TGTGCCAGCAGTTTGGCCGGGGCCCAAGAGACCCAGTACTTC	CASSLAGAQETQYF
NA	TRBV11-2	NA	TRBJ2-7	TGTGCCAGCAGCTACAATGTCGGGGTAATAGGCTCCTACGAGCAGTACTTC	CASSYNVGVIGSYEQYF
TRBD1	TRBV29-1	NA	TRBJ1-1	TGCAGCACACATTCAGGGGGGACGGGGACTGAAGCTTTCTTT	CSTHSGGTGTEAFF
NA	TRBV28	NA	TRBJ2-7	TGTGCCAGCAGTTTATCTGCCTACGAGCAGTACTTC	CASSLSAYEQYF
TRBD1	TRBV18	NA	TRBJ1-5	TGTGCCAGCTCACTGGGACAGGGCAATCAGCCCCAGCATTTT	CASSLGQGNQPQHF
NA	TRBV5-1	few	TRBJ2-5	TGCGCCAGCAGCCCGCTTGTAGGCGGCGCGGAGACCCAGTACTTC	CASSPLVGGAETQYF
NA	TRBV5-1	NA	TRBJ1-5	TGCGCCAGCAGCCCCATGGGGTATAGCAATCAGCCCCAGCATTTT	CASSPMGYSNQPQHF
NA	TRBV7-9	NA	TRBJ2-3	TGTGCCAGCAGCTCCGGACGAAGCACAGATACGCAGTATTTT	CASSSGRSTDTQYF
NA	TRBV13	NA	TRBJ2-7	TGTGCCAGCAGAACTACAGGGAGCGCCTACGAGCAGTACTTC	CASRTTGSAYEQYF
NA	TRBV19	NA	TRBJ1-5	TGTGCCAGCCATATCCGGCAGGGAAGTAGTCAGCCCCAGCATTTT	CASHIRQGSSQPQHF
NA	TRBV11-2	NA	TRBJ2-7	TGTGCCAGCAGCTTATGGAGCTACGAGCAGTACTTC	CASSLWSYEQYF
TRBD1	TRBV5-4	once	TRBJ2-7	TGTGCCAGCAGCCCAACAGGGGGCTCTACCTACGAGCAGTACTTC	CASSPTGGSTYEQYF
TRBD1	TRBV5-1	NA	TRBJ2-2	TGCGCCAGCAGTCTAGACAGGGGTTCTTTTTACGGGGAGCTGTTTTTT	CASSLDRGSFYGELFF
TRBD1	TRBV28	NA	TRBJ1-2	TGTGCCAGCACCGGGGGACAGTTCGTTGGTGGCTACACCTTC	CASTGGQFVGGYTF
NA	TRBV15	once	TRBJ1-5	TGTGCCACCAGCAGAGAAAGGCAGGTCAATCAGCCCCAGCATTTT	CATSRERQVNQPQHF
TRBD1	TRBV10-2	NA	TRBJ1-2	TGCGCCAGCATCCAGGGGGCGGGCTATGGCTACACCTTC	CASIQGAGYGYTF
NA	TRBV7-9	NA	TRBJ1-2	TGTGCCAGCAGCCCGGCCCTGATTTTCTATGGCTACACCTTC	CASSPALIFYGYTF
TRBD2	TRBV2	NA	TRBJ2-5	TGTGCCAGCAGTGCTCTAGCGGGAGATCAGGGGGCCCAGTACTTC	CASSALAGDQGAQYF
NA	TRBV2	NA	TRBJ2-7	TGTGCCAGCAGTGATTTCAGGAACTCCTACGAGCAGTACTTC	CASSDFRNSYEQYF
NA	TRBV19	NA	TRBJ2-7	TGTGCCAGTAGTATGGGTATACTTACCCCCTACGAGCAGTACTTC	CASSMGILTPYEQYF
NA	TRBV21-1	NA	TRBJ1-2	TGTGCCAGCAGCCTAGGGCCCACCCTAGGTTCTGATGGCTACACCTTC	CASSLGPTLGSDGYTF
TRBD1	TRBV27	few	TRBJ1-2	TGTGCCAGCAGTAAGGACAGGATCTATGGCTACACCTTC	CASSKDRIYGYTF
NA	TRBV7-9	NA	TRBJ2-4	TGTGCCAGCAGCTTGGAGACAGTAGCCAAAAACATTCAGTACTTC	CASSLETVAKNIQYF
NA	TRBV7-2	NA	TRBJ2-7	TGTGCCAGCAGCTTAGCGTTGAGGGGCGAGCAGTACTTC	CASSLALRGEQYF
TRBD1	TRBV6-5	NA	TRBJ2-7	TGTGCCAGCAGGACCGGGACAGGGACCTACGAGCAGTACTTC	CASRTGTGTYEQYF
TRBD1	TRBV7-9	NA	TRBJ1-5	TGTGCCAGCAGCCAGGGACAGGGTCCCTATAGCAATCAGCCCCAGCATTTT	CASSQGQGPYSNQPQHF
NA	TRBV14	NA	TRBJ1-1	TGTGCCAGCAGCCAAGATCAGTCGGGGATCTTTGCGGACATGAACACTGAAGCTTTCTTT	CASSQDQSGIFADMNTEAFF
TRBD1	TRBV10-3	NA	TRBJ2-1	TGTGCCATCAGGGCCCCGCAGGGGGCGAACAATGAGCAGTTCTTC	CAIRAPQGANNEQFF
TRBD2	TRBV10-2	NA	TRBJ2-1	TGCGCCAGCAGTGGGACTAGGAATGAGCAGTTCTTC	CASSGTRNEQFF
TRBD2	TRBV7-3	NA	TRBJ2-3	TGTGCCAGCAGCTTAGTTGCTAGCGGGAGCGGGGGCGGCACAGATACGCAGTATTTT	CASSLVASGSGGGTDTQYF
NA	TRBV19	NA	TRBJ2-5	TGTGCCAGTAGTCCGGGACCTAACCAAGAGACCCAGTACTTC	CASSPGPNQETQYF
NA	TRBV15	NA	TRBJ2-7	TGTGCCACCAGCAGAGAATGGAGACTTTCTATCTACGAGCAGTACTTC	CATSREWRLSIYEQYF
NA	TRBV9	NA	TRBJ1-2	TGTGCCAGCAGCCTCACGCGGGGGGCCGGCTATGGCTACACCTTC	CASSLTRGAGYGYTF
TRBD2	TRBV28	few	TRBJ2-1	TGTGCCAGCAGTTTCAGGCGGGGGAGCGGGATCAATGAGCAGTTCTTC	CASSFRRGSGINEQFF
NA	TRBV5-1	NA	TRBJ1-2	TGCGCCAGCAGCTTGAACGTGAACCTCTATGGCTACACCTTC	CASSLNVNLYGYTF
NA	TRBV29-1	NA	TRBJ1-2	TGCAGCGCTGCCCCTGCTGGAGGATTTGGCTATGGCTACACCTTC	CSAAPAGGFGYGYTF
NA	TRBV2	NA	TRBJ2-1	TGTGCCAGCATACCCTACAATGAGCAGTTCTTC	CASIPYNEQFF
NA	TRBV7-9	NA	TRBJ2-2	TGTGCCAGCAGCTTGGCAGGGGCGAACACCGGGGAGCTGTTTTTT	CASSLAGANTGELFF
NA	TRBV28	NA	TRBJ1-1	TGTGCCAGCAGTACGGACAGTCGAAGAACTTTCTTT	CASSTDSRRTFF
NA	TRBV6-1	NA	TRBJ1-4	TGTGCCAGCAGTGAAATAGCAAACTCCGAGGAACTGTTTTTT	CASSEIANSEELFF